This T cell receptor beta chain was found in a study of early stage breast cancer tumors. In the study overall: Each sample averaged approximately 9.8-fold read coverage.

Clones were sequenced by immunoSEQ multiplex PCR, and TCRdb holds only the in-frame ones, with some missing. In the table there are some 58,000 clones, 65% to 80% of which are singletons. V was shortened by 8 bases and J by 0 bases, with 12 bases between the two germline ends. Germline loops: CDR1 ENHRY, CDR2 SYGVKD. The CDR3 contains 14 residues. This sequence joins TRBV10-3 and TRBJ2-3, with D possibly being TRBD2 (6 bases). Specimen: blood. This clonotype was sampled from a person in their twenties or thirties with breast cancer. For the CDR3, the DNA is TGTGCCATCGGGACTTTAGCTAGCACAGATACGCAGTATTTT. Its protein is CAIGTLASTDTQYF.